One and the same sample provided the 15 T cell receptor beta chains below, sequenced in a study of blood T cell repertoires in COVID-19. Produced via immunoSEQ multiplex PCR; TCRdb's table is partial and in-frame only. The sample includes about 410,000 clones, roughly 89% of them seen just once. Sequencing was done on a sample of PBMCs or T cells enriched from blood (not recorded which). Receptors originate from a woman aged 25 to 45 who had recovered from COVID-19.

The chain employs TRBV6-5 and TRBJ1-5; D is unresolved. Germline-derived CDR1 and CDR2 are MNHEY and SVGAGI. V was shortened by 0 bases and J by 3 bases, with 9 bases between the two germline ends. The CDR3 is 15 residues long. CDR3 DNA: TGTGCCAGCAGTTACTCAACACAACCCAATCAGCCCCAGCATTTT. This codes for CASSYSTQPNQPQHF.

A remark on this clone: Other DNA sequences in the same sample also yield this CDR3. The chain links TRBV7-8 to TRBJ2-7; 7 bases fit TRBD1. V shed 1 base and J 0 bases; nucleotides not matched to a gene: 0. CDR1 and CDR2 (germline): SGHVS, FQNEAQ. The CDR3 is 14 residues long. CDR3 DNA sequence: TGTGCCAGCAGCTTAGGGGACAGCTCCTACGAGCAGTACTTC. Translating gives CASSLGDSSYEQYF.

V and J are TRBV9 and TRBJ1-4; D uncertain. The CDR3 covers 14 residues. Germline V lookup: CDR1 SGDLS, CDR2 YYNGEE. With 1 base removed from V and 8 bases from J, the gap between germline ends came to 12 bases. CDR3 nucleotides: TGTGCCAGCAGCGTATCCGGACTAGGGGAAAAACTGTTTTTT. Translated, it gives CASSVSGLGEKLFF. Complete variable domain (other parts from reference TRBV9 and TRBJ1-4): DSGVTQTPKHLITATGQRVTLRCSPRSGDLSVYWYQQSLDQGLQFLIQYYNGEERAKGNILERFSAQQFPDLHSELNLSSLELGDSALYFCASSVSGLGEKLFFGSGTQLSVL.

V and J are TRBV6-1 and TRBJ1-2, with D perhaps matching TRBD1 (5 bases). V was clipped by 1 base and J by 5 bases, with 14 bases between them. The CDR3 extends over 15 amino acids. Germline V lookup: CDR1 MNHNS, CDR2 SASEGT. In DNA, the CDR3 is TGTGCCAGCAGTGAAGGTCCAGGGATCACATATGGCTACACCTTC. This gives the protein CASSEGPGITYGYTF.

V is TRBV7-9 and J is TRBJ1-2; a weak D match, TRBD1 (5 bases). This CDR3 region has 16 residues. V was clipped by 5 bases and J by 1 base, with 17 bases between them. Germline-derived CDR1 and CDR2 are SEHNR and FQNEAQ (reference sequence). The CDR3 region is CASSPRQGHINYGYTF. In DNA form, the CDR3 reads TGTGCCAGCAGCCCCCGGCAGGGCCATATTAACTATGGCTACACCTTC.

V gene TRBV5-4 combines with J gene TRBJ2-3, with 9 bases aligning to TRBD1. CDR3 length: 14 residues. Germline V CDR1 and CDR2: SGHNT, YYREEE (reference sequence). With 1 base clipped from V and 5 bases from J, the junction kept 2 bases outside the gene matches. CDR3 sequence reads: CASSLTGGGDTQYF. The CDR3 DNA follows: TGTGCCAGCAGCTTGACAGGGGGCGGAGATACGCAGTATTTT.

This clone occurred a few times. J is TRBJ2-1 and V is TRBV29-1; 7 positions agree with TRBD1. The trim removed 7 bases at V and 0 bases at J, leaving 6 bases unmatched. This CDR3 spans 14 amino acids. CDR1 and CDR2 (germline): SQVTM, ANQGSEA. CDR3 DNA sequence: TGCAGCGGAACAGGGGTTATCTCCTACAATGAGCAGTTCTTC. Protein sequence: CSGTGVISYNEQFF.

There are many counts of this clone. The V call is TRBV7-9, the J call TRBJ2-1, with 7 bases that match TRBD2. The CDR3 extends over 17 amino acids. Germline CDR1 SEHNR, CDR2 FQNEAQ (reference sequence). V dropped 5 bases and J dropped 2; count of bases not matched to a gene: 12. The CDR3: CASSPPPGGRTYNEQFF. DNA of the CDR3: TGTGCCAGCAGCCCCCCTCCGGGAGGCAGGACCTACAATGAGCAGTTCTTC.

The CDR3 DNA follows: TGTGCCAGCAGCAAACCTGGGACAGGGAATAATTCACCCCTCCACTTT. As protein: CASSKPGTGNNSPLHF. This rearrangement joins TRBV21-1 to TRBJ1-6; no check of the table's D call, TRBD1, against the DNA was made. TRBV21-1 is reported as a pseudogene. The CDR3 is 16 amino acids.

The chain links TRBV28 to TRBJ2-7, with a tentative D call TRBD2 (6 bases). From germline, CDR1 is MDHEN and CDR2 SYDVKM. The germline V and J ends were trimmed by 3 bases and 6 bases, with 12 bases remaining between them. The CDR3 has 13 amino acids. The CDR3 loop reads CASSFLGGGEQYF. The CDR3 coding sequence is TGTGCCAGCAGTTTCCTTGGGGGAGGCGAGCAGTACTTC.

The V and J genes are TRBV7-2 and TRBJ1-2; maybe TRBD1 (5 bases). This CDR3 region has 15 residues. From germline, CDR1 is SGHTA and CDR2 FQGNSA. Trimming took off 5 bases at V and 8 bases at J, with 21 bases between the two ends. The DNA of the CDR3 is TGTGCCAGCAGCCTAACAATTTGGGGGGGTAAGGGCTACACCTTC. Amino acids: CASSLTIWGGKGYTF.

The rearrangement links TRBV11-2 to TRBJ2-1; no definite D call. The CDR3 has 13 residues. Germline CDR1 is SGHAT and CDR2 is FQNNGV. V was cut by 0 bases and J by 9 bases, with 9 bases left in between. CDR3 nucleotide sequence: TGTGCCAGCAGCTTAGATCCTTTTAGTGAGCAGTTCTTC. Translated, it gives CASSLDPFSEQFF.

This clone was counted once. The chain uses TRBV18 and TRBJ1-5, with TRBD1 identical over 9 bases. This CDR3 region has 16 residues. Losses at the gene ends were 4 bases for V and 3 bases for J; bases not matched to a gene: 7. CDR1 is KGHSH, CDR2 LQKENI, per germline. CDR3 sequence: CASSQATGGHNQPQHF. The CDR3 DNA reads TGTGCCAGCTCACAAGCAACAGGGGGCCACAATCAGCCCCAGCATTTT.

The chain links TRBV29-1 to TRBJ1-2, with a tentative D call TRBD1 (6 bases). Germline-derived CDR1 and CDR2 are SQVTM and ANQGSEA. The CDR3 runs 11 residues. Trimming removed 6 bases at V and 4 bases at J, with 9 bases between. In DNA, the CDR3 is TGCAGCGTCGACAGGATCTATGGCTACACCTTC. As protein: CSVDRIYGYTF.

This chain uses TRBV9 with TRBJ1-2, with TRBD1 identical over 8 bases. There are 14 residues in the CDR3. Germline V CDR1 and CDR2: SGDLS, YYNGEE. Trimming took 4 bases from V and 3 from J; bases not matched to a gene: 5. This CDR3 is CASSQDRADYGYTF. CDR3 sequence (DNA): TGTGCCAGCAGCCAGGACAGGGCCGACTATGGCTACACCTTC.